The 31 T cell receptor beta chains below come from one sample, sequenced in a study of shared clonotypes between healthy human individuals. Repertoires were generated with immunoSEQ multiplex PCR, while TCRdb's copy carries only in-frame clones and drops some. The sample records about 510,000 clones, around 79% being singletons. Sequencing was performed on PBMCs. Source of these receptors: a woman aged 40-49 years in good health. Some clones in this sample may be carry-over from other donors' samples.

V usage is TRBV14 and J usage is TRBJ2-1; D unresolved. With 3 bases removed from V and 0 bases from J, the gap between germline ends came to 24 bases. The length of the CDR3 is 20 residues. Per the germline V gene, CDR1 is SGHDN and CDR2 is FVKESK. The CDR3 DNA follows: TGTGCCAGCAGCCATAGGCGGTCCTTAGGTACCTCGAGCTCCTACAATGAGCAGTTCTTC. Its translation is CASSHRRSLGTSSSYNEQFF.

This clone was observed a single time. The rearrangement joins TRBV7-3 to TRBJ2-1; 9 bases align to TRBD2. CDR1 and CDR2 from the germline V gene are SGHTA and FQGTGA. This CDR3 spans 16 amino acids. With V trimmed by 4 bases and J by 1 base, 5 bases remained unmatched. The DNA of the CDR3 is TGTGCCAGCAGCTCCTTAACTAGCGGGTCCTACAATGAGCAGTTCTTC. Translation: CASSSLTSGSYNEQFF. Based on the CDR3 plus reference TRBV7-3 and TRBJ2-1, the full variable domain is GAGVSQTPSNKVTEKGKYVELRCDPISGHTALYWYRQSLGQGPEFLIYFQGTGAADDSGLPNDRFFAVRPEGSVSTLKIQRTERGDSAVYLCASSSLTSGSYNEQFFGPGTRLTVL.

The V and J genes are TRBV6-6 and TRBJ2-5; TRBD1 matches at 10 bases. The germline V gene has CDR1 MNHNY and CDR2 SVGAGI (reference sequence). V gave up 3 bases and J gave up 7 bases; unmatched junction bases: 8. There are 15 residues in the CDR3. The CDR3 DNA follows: TGTGCCAGCAGTTATGGGACAGGGGAAGGTGGGACCCAGTACTTC. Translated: CASSYGTGEGGTQYF.

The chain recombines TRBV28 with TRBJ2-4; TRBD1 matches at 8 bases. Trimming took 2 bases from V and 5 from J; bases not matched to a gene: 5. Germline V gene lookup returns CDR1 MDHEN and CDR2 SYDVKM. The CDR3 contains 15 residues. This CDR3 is CASSLRAGGQNIQYF. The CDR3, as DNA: TGTGCCAGCAGTTTACGGGCAGGGGGCCAAAACATTCAGTACTTC.

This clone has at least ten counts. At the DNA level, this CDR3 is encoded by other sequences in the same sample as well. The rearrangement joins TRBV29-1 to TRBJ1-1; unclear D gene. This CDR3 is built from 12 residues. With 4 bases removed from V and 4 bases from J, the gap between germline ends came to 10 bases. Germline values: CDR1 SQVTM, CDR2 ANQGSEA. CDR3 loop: CSVGFGRTEAFF. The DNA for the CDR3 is TGCAGCGTTGGTTTCGGCCGCACTGAAGCTTTCTTT.

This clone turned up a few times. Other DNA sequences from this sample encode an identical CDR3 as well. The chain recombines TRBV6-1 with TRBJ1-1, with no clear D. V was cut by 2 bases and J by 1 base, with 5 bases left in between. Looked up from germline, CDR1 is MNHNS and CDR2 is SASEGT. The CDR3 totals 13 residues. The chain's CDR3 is CASSEQPNTEAFF. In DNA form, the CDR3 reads TGTGCCAGCAGTGAACAGCCGAACACTGAAGCTTTCTTT.

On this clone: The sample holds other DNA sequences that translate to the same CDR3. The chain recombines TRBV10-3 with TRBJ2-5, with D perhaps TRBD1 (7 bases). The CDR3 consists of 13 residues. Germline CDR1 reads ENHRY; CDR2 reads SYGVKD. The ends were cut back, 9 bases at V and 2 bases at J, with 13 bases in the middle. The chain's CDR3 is CAISGGTQETQYF. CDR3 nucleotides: TGTGCCATTTCAGGGGGGACACAAGAGACCCAGTACTTC.

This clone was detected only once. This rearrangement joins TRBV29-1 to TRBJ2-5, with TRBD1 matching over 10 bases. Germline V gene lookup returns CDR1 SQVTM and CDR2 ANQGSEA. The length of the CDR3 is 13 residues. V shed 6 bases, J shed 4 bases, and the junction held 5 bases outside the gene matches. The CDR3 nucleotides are TGCAGCGTAGGACAGGGGGTTTCAGAGACCCAGTACTTC. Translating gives CSVGQGVSETQYF.

DNA for the CDR3: TGTGCCAGTAGTATAGGTTTAGGGGGCGCGGACGAGCAGTACTTC. Protein product: CASSIGLGGADEQYF. V gene TRBV19 combines with J gene TRBJ2-7, with 7 bases fitting TRBD1. The V segment lost 1 base and the J segment 5 bases; nucleotides outside the gene matches: 8. The CDR3 length is 15 residues. CDR1 is LNHDA, CDR2 SQIVND, per germline (reference sequence).

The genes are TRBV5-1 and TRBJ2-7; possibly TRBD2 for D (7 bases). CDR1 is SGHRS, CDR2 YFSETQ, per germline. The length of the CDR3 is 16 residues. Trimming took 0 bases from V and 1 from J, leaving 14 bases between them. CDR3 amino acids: CASSLARGAGSYEQYF. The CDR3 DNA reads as TGCGCCAGCAGCTTGGCCCGGGGGGCAGGTTCCTACGAGCAGTACTTC. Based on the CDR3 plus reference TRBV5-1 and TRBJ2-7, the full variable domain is KAGVTQTPRYLIKTRGQQVTLSCSPISGHRSVSWYQQTPGQGLQFLFEYFSETQRNKGNFPGRFSGRQFSNSRSEMNVSTLELGDSALYLCASSLARGAGSYEQYFGPGTRLTVT.

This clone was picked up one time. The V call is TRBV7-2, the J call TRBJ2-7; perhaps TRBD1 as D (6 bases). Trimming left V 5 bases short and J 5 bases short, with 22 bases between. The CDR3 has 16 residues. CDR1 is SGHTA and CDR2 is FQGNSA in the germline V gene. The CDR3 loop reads CASSLNGQRVSNEQYF. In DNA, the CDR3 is TGTGCCAGCAGCCTTAATGGACAGCGAGTTAGTAACGAGCAGTACTTC.

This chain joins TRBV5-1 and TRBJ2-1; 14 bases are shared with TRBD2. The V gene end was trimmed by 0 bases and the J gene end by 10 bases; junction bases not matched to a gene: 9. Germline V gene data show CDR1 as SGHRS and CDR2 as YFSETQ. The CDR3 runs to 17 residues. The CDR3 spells CASSLGGLAGVIPEQFF. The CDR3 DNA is TGCGCCAGCAGCTTGGGGGGACTAGCGGGAGTAATCCCAGAGCAGTTCTTC.

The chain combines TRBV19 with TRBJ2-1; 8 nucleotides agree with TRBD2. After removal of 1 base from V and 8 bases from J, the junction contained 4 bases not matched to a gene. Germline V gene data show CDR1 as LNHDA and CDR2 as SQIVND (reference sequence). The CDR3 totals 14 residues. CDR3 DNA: TGTGCCAGTAGTATAGCGGCGGGGGGCGATGAGCAGTTCTTC. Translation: CASSIAAGGDEQFF.

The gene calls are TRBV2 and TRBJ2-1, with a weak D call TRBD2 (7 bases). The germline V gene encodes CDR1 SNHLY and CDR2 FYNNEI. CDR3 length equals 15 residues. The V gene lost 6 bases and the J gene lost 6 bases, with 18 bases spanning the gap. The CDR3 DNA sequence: TGTGCCAGCAGGGCCGCTAGCGGAGGGGGCAATGAGCAGTTCTTC. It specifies CASRAASGGGNEQFF.

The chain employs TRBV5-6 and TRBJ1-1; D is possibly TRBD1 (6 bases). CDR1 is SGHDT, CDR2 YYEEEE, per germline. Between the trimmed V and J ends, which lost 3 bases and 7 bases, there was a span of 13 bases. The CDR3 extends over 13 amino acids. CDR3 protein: CASSSRGAHEAFF. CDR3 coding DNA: TGTGCCAGCAGCTCCCGGGGGGCCCATGAAGCTTTCTTT.

The CDR3 loop reads CASSYNGQEETQYF. The CDR3 DNA reads TGTGCCAGCAGTTATAATGGACAGGAAGAGACCCAGTACTTC. The rearrangement uses TRBV6-5 and TRBJ2-5; 7 bases agree with TRBD1. V shed 3 bases, J shed 3 bases, and the junction held 4 bases outside the gene matches. The CDR3 is 14 amino acids. Germline values: CDR1 MNHEY, CDR2 SVGAGI.

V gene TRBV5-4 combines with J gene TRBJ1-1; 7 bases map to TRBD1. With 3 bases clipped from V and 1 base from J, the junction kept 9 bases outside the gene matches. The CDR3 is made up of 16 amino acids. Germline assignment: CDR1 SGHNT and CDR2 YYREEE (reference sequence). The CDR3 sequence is CASSWGTEIGNTEAFF. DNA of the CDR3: TGTGCCAGCAGCTGGGGGACAGAAATAGGGAACACTGAAGCTTTCTTT.

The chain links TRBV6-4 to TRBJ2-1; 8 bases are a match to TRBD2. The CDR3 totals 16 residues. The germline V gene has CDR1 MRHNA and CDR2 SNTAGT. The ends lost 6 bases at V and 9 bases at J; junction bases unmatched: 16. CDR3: CASSRSGSSQGGEQFF. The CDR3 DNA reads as TGTGCCAGCAGCAGGAGCGGGAGTAGCCAAGGTGGTGAGCAGTTCTTC.

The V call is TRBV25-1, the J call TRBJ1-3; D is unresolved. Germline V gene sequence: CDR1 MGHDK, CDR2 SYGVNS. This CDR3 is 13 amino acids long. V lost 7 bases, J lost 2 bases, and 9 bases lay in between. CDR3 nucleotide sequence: TGTGCCAGCATCAACAACCCTGGAAACACCATATATTTT. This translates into CASINNPGNTIYF.

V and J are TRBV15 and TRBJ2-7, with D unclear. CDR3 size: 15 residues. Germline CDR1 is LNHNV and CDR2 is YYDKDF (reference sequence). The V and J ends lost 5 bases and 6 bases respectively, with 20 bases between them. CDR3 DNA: TGTGCCACCAGCCCCAGAGTCCCTAGGTGGGGCGAGCAGTACTTC. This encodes CATSPRVPRWGEQYF.

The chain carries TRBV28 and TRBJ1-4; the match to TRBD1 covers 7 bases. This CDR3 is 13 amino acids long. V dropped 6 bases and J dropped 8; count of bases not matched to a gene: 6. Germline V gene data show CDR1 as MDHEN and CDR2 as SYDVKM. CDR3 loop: CASSEGAREKLFF. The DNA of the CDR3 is TGTGCCAGCAGCGAGGGGGCAAGGGAAAAACTGTTTTTT. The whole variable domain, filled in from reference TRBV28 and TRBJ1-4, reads DVKVTQSSRYLVKRTGEKVFLECVQDMDHENMFWYRQDPGLGLRLIYFSYDVKMKEKGDIPEGYSVSREKKERFSLILESASTNQTSMYLCASSEGAREKLFFGSGTQLSVL.

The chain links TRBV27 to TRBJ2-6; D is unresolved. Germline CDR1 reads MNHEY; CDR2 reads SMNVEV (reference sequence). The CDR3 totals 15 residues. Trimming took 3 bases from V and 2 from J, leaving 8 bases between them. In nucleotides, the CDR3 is TGTGCCAGCAGTTTTACTAAGACTGGGGCCAACGTCCTGACTTTC. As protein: CASSFTKTGANVLTF.

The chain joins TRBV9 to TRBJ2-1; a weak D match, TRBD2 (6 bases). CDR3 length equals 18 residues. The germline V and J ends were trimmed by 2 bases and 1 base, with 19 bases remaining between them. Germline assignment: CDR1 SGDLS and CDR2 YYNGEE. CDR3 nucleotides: TGTGCCAGCAGCGTTACATCAGGCGGGACCGGGTCCTACAATGAGCAGTTCTTC. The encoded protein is CASSVTSGGTGSYNEQFF.

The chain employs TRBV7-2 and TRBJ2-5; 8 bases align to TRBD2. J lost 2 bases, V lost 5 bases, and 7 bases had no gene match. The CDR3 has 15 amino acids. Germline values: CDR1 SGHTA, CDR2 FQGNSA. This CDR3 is CASSRGGVWQETQYF. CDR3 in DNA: TGTGCCAGCAGCCGGGGGGGGGTGTGGCAAGAGACCCAGTACTTC.

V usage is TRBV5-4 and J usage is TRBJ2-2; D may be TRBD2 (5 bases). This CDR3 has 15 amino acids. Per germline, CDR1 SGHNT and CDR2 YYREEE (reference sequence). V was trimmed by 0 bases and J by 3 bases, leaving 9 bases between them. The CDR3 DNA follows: TGTGCCAGCAGCTTGGGCGGGTTGGACACCGGGGAGCTGTTTTTT. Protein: CASSLGGLDTGELFF.

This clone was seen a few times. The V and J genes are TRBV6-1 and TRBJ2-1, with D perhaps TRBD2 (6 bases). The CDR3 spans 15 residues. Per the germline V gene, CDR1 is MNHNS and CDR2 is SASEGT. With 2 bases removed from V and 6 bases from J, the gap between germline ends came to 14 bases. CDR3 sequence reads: CASSELAGMGNEQFF. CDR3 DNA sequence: TGTGCCAGCAGTGAACTGGCGGGAATGGGCAATGAGCAGTTCTTC.

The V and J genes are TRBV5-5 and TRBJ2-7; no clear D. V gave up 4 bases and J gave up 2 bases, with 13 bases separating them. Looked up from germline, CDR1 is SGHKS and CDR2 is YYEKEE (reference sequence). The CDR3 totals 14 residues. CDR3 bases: TGTGCCAGCAGCGTGGTGGGTAATCCCTACGAGCAGTACTTC. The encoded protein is CASSVVGNPYEQYF.

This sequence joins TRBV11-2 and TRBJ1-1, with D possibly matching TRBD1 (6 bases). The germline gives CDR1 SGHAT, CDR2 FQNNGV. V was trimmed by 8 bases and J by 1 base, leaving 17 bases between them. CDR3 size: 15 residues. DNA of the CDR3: TGTGCCAGCTCCGGGGGGGGCGGATGGAACACTGAAGCTTTCTTT. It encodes CASSGGGGWNTEAFF.

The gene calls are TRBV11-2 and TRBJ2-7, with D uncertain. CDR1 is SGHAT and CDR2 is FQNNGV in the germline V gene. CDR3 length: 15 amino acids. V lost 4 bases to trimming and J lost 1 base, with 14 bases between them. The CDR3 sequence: CASSSDPSQSYEQYF. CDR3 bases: TGTGCCAGCAGCTCGGACCCAAGTCAGTCCTACGAGCAGTACTTC.

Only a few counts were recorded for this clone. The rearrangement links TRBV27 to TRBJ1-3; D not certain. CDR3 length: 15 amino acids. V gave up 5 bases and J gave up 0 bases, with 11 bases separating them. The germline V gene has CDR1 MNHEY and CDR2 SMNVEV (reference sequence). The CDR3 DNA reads TGTGCCAGCAGTCAGTCCAGGCACTCTGGAAACACCATATATTTT. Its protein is CASSQSRHSGNTIYF.

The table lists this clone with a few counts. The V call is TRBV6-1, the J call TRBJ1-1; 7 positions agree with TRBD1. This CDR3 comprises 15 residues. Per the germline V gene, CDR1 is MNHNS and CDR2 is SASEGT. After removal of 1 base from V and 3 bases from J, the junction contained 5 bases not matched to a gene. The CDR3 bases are TGTGCCAGCAGTGAAGTGACAGGGAAGGACACTGAAGCTTTCTTT. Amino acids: CASSEVTGKDTEAFF.